This T cell receptor beta chain is from a study of blood T cells in healthy people across ages (dated by TCRdb to 2014 to 2015). With respect to the entire study: In model experiments, roughly one uniquely barcoded TCR beta cDNA molecule per two T cells was captured by template switching. The study analyzed two additional independent replicas of 1 million unique cDNA reads from the same blood draw for two donors, one aged 18 to 30 and one aged 80 or older. Using deep sequencing normalized with unique cDNA molecular identifiers, the study measured how TCR beta repertoire diversity changes with age. Four age groups were formed from the donors: young (average about 17 years), middle-aged (approximately 40), aged (roughly 58) and long-lived (about 80). To avoid experimental bias, donors of different ages were randomly spread across the sequencing lanes.

What the authors observed across the whole study: Donor CMV infection status was unknown, potentially confounding age-related changes in expanded clonotypes. As age increased, observed TCR beta diversity per million T cells dropped in a roughly linear way, and a significant reduction was already evident by age around 41. The percentage of naive T cells measured by flow cytometry correlated strongly with observed TCR beta diversity. Because profiling used bulk unsorted PBMCs, naive and antigen-experienced compartments could not be compared conclusively. Estimates of total diversity based on one million sequenced T cells were considered lower bounds and underestimates. Compared with the aged group, the long-lived group had more naive CD4+ T cells, fewer expanded clones and increased TCR diversity, a pattern suggesting age selection.

Library construction relied on 5' RACE. This sample was sequenced with an Illumina HiSeq 2500. A second PCR of about 7 to 12 cycles was run with a J-beta primer mix and a sample-barcoded 5' primer. A template-switch 5' adaptor carrying 12 random nucleotides introduced a unique molecular identifier onto each TCR beta cDNA molecule. Each sample yielded at least 3 million CDR3-containing paired-end reads. The Mint cDNA synthesis kit, primed by a TRBC-specific oligonucleotide, was used to synthesize first-strand cDNA from all RNA. All cDNA was treated with uracil-DNA glycosylase and then went through a first 18-cycle PCR with the universal primers M1SS and BC2_uni_R. Per the source publication's procedure: For normalization, 1 million high-quality reads, each with a distinct molecular identifier, were randomly selected from each sample. Reads sharing molecular identifiers were discarded rather than binned into consensus sequences. MiTCR, with a Q25 quality threshold and the strictest error-elimination algorithm, was used for CDR3 identification, clonotype clustering and error correction. A nonparametric unseen species model with Euler transformation was used to estimate a lower bound on total TCR beta diversity. Starting from the raw public reads, TCRdb applied fastp trimming at Q25, assembled clones with MiXCR and retained in-frame beta chains. Each CDR3 protein appears once, grouped with its most common genes and DNA. The V and J calls follow TCRdb's processing rather than the paper's. This sample is represented by around 780,000 distinct CDR3 sequences; 56% of them were singletons. Around a quarter of the sample rests with the top ten.

Systemically healthy Caucasian individuals from Russia, some 40 in total and aged about 6 to 95 years, were included as donors. Each donor gave 9.5 to 10 milliliters of peripheral blood, drawn into EDTA-treated Vacutainer tubes. Ficoll-Paque density-gradient centrifugation was used to isolate PBMCs, with at least 7 million per sample. Total RNA was extracted from PBMCs with Trizol reagent, with at least 5.5 micrograms obtained per sample. For every donor, flow cytometry on a PBMC aliquot measured the percentage of naive CD45RAhigh/CD27high T cells. CDR1 and CDR2 were assigned from the germline V gene as SGHTA and FQGNSA. The CDR3 starts with the cysteine, ends with the phenylalanine, and has 15 residues. CDR3 DNA is the only sequence kept; it has 45 bases, read in frame from the first base. V is trimmed back by 6 bases and J by 8 bases, and the junction contains 12 bases that no gene match accounts for.

As to this clonotype: Which antigen it targets is not known. No base quality information exists; no much larger clone differs at one position.

Recombination connected TRBV7-2 to TRBJ2-1, with 8 middle bases fitting TRBD2. The TCR sequence derives from a middle-aged man in good health. Material for sequencing was blood. Read as DNA, the sequence is TGTGCCAGCAGACCTCCGGGACTAGTCGGACATGAGCAGTTCTTC. This is translated as CASRPPGLVGHEQFF.